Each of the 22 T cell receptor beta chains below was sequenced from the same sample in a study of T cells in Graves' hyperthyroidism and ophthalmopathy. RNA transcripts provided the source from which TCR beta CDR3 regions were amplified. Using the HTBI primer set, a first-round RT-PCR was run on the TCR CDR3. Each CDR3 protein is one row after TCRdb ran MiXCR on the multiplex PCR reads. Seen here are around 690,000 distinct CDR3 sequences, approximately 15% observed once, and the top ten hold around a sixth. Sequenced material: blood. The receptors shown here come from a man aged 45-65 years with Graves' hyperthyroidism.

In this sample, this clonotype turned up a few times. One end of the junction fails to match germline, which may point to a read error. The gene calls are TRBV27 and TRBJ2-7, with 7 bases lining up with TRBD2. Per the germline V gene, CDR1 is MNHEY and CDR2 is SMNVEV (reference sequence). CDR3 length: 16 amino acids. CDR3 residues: CAGSLSGGGISYEQYF. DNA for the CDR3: TGTGCCGGCAGTTTATCTGGGGGAGGGATTTCCTACGAGCAGTACTTC.

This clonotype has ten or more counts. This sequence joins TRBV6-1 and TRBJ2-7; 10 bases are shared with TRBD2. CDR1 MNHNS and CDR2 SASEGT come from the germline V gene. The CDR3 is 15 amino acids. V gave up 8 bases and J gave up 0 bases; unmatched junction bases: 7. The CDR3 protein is CASFPSGGTSYEQYF. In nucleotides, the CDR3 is TGTGCCAGCTTTCCTAGCGGGGGAACCTCCTACGAGCAGTACTTC.

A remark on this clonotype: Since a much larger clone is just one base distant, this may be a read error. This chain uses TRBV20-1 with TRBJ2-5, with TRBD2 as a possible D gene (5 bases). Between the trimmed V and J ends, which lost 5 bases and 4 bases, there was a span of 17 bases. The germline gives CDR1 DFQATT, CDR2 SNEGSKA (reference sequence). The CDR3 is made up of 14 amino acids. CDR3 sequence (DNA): TGCAGTGCTTCAGCGGAAAGGCCTGCAGAGACCCAGTACTTC. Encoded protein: CSASAERPAETQYF.

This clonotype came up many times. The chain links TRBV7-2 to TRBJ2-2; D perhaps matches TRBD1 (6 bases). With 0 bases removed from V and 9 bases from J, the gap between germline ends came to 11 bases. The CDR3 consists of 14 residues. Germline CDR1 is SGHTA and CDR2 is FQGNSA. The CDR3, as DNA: TGTGCCAGCAGCTTAGCGCTGGGGGCGCGGGAGCTGTTTTTT. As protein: CASSLALGARELFF.

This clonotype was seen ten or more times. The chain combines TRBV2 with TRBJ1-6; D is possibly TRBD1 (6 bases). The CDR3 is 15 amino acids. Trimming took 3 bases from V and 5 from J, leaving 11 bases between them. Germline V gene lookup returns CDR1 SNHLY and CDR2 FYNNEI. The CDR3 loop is CASSEEQGNNSPLHF. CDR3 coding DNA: TGTGCCAGCAGTGAGGAGCAGGGGAATAATTCACCCCTCCACTTT.

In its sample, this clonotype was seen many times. CDR3 nucleotide sequence: TGTGCCAGCAGCGCCCGAAGAGAAGCAAAAGAGACCCAGTACTTC. Translated: CASSARREAKETQYF. This chain joins TRBV7-8 and TRBJ2-5; D unclear. Germline lookup yields CDR1 SGHVS and CDR2 FQNEAQ. The CDR3 sequence is 15 residues long. Trimming took off 5 bases at V and 3 bases at J, with 16 bases between the two ends.

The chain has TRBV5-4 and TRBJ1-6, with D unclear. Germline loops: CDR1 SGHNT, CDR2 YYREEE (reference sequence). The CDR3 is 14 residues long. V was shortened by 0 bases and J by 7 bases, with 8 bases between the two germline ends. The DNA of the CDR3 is TGTGCCAGCAGCTTGGTAGATTTCAATTCACCCCTCCACTTT. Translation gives CASSLVDFNSPLHF.

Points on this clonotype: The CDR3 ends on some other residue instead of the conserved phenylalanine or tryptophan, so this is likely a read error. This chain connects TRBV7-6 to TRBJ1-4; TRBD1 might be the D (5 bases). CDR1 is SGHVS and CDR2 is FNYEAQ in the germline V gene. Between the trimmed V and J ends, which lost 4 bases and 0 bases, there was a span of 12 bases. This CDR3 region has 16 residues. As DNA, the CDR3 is TGTGCCAGCAGCTCCAAGTGGGGGGCAACTAATGAAAAACTGTTTTGT. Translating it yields CASSSKWGATNEKLFC.

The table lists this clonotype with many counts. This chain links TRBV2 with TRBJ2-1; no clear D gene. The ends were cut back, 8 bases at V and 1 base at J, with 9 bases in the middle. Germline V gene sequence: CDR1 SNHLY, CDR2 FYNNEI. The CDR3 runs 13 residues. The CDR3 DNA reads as TGTGCCAGCCGCGTTAGTTCCTACAATGAGCAGTTCTTC. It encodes CASRVSSYNEQFF. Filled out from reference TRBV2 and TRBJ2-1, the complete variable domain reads EPEVTQTPSHQVTQMGQEVILRCVPISNHLYFYWYRQILGQKVEFLVSFYNNEISEKSEIFDDQFSVERPDGSNFTLKIRSTKLEDSAMYFCASRVSSYNEQFFGPGTRLTVL.

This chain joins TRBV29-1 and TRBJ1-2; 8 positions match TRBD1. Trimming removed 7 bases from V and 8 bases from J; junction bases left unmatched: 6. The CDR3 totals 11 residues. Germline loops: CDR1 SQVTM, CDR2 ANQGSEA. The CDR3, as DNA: TGCAGCGCGCAGGGGGCCGACGGCTACACCTTC. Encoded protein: CSAQGADGYTF.

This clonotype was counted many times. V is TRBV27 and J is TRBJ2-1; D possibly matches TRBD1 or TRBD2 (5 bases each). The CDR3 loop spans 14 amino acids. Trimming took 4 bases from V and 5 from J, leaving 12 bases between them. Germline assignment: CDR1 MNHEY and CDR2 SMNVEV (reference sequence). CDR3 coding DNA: TGTGCCAGCAGTTGGTGGGGACGGAACAATGAGCAGTTCTTC. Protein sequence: CASSWWGRNNEQFF.

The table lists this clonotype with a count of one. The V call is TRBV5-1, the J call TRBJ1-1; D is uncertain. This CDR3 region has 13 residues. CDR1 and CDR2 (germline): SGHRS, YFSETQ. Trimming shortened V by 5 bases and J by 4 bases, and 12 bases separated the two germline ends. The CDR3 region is CASSNDWGTEAFF. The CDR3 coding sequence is TGCGCCAGCAGTAATGACTGGGGCACTGAAGCTTTCTTT.

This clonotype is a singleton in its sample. CDR3 DNA: TGTGCCAGCAGCCTAACTAGCGAGATCTCCTACGAGCAGTACTTC. This translates into CASSLTSEISYEQYF. The chain employs TRBV5-5 and TRBJ2-7; 7 nucleotides match TRBD2. J was trimmed by 0 bases and V by 4 bases; bases with no gene match: 7. This CDR3 spans 15 amino acids. CDR1 is SGHKS, CDR2 YYEKEE, per germline (reference sequence).

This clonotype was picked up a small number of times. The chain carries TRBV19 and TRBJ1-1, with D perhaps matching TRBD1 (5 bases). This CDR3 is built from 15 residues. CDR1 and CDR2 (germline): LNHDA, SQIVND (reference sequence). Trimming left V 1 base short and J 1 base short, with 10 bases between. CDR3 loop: CASSIAHTGNTEAFF. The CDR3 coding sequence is TGTGCCAGTAGTATAGCCCATACAGGGAACACTGAAGCTTTCTTT.

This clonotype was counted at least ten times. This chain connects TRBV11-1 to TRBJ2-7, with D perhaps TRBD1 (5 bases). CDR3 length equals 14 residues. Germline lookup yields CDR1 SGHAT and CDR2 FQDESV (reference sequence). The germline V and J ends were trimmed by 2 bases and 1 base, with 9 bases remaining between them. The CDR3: CASSLSQGSYEQYF. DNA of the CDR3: TGTGCCAGCAGCTTATCTCAGGGTTCCTACGAGCAGTACTTC.

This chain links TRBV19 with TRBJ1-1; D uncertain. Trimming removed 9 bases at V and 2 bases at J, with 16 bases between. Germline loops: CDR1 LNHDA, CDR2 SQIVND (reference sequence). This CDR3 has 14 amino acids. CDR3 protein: CASQPGHLNTEAFF. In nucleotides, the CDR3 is TGTGCCAGCCAGCCCGGGCATCTTAACACTGAAGCTTTCTTT.

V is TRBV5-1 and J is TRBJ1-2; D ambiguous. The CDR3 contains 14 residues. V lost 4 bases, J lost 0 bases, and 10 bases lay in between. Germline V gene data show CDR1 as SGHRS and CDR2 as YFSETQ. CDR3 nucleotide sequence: TGCGCCAGCAGCCGTCTGGAAGCTAACTATGGCTACACCTTC. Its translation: CASSRLEANYGYTF.

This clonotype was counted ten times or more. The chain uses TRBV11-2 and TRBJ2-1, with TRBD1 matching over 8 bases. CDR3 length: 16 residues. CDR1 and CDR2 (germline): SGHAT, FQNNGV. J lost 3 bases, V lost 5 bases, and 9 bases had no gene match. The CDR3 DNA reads TGTGCCAGCAGCCCAATACAGGGGGTGGACTACAATGAGCAGTTCTTC. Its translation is CASSPIQGVDYNEQFF.

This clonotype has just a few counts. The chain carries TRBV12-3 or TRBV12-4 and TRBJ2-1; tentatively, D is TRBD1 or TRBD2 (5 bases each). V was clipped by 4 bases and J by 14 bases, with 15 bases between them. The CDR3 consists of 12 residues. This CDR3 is CASSSIRDLEFF. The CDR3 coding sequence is TGTGCCAGCAGTTCCATCCGGGACCTGGAGTTCTTC.

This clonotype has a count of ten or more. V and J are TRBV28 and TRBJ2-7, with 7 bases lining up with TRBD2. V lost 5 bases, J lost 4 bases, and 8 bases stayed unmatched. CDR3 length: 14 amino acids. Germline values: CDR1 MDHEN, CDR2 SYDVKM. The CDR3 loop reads CASSPRTRAYEQYF. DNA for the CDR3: TGTGCCAGCAGTCCGCGGACTAGGGCTTACGAGCAGTACTTC.

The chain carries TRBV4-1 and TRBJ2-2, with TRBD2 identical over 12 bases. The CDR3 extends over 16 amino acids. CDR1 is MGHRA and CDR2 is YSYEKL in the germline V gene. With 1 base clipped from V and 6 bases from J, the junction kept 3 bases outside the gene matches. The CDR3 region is CASSQGLAGAPGELFF. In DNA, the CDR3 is TGCGCCAGCAGCCAAGGACTAGCGGGAGCCCCCGGGGAGCTGTTTTTT.

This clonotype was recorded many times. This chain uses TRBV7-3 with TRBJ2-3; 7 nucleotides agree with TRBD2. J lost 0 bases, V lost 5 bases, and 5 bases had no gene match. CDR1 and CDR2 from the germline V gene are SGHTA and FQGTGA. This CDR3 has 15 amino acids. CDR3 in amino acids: CASSPRGYSTDTQYF. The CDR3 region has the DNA TGTGCCAGCAGCCCGCGGGGGTATAGCACAGATACGCAGTATTTT.